The 10 T cell receptor beta chains in this list originate from one sample, sequenced in a study of blood T cell repertoires in COVID-19. Clones were read by immunoSEQ multiplex PCR, and TCRdb kept only the in-frame ones, dropping some. The sample holds about 370,000 clones, 80% to 90% seen once. Sequencing was carried out using peripheral blood. The receptors were gathered from a woman aged 25-40 years with COVID-19, enrolled during active disease.

This clone was counted a single time. The chain combines TRBV18 with TRBJ2-5; 10 bases align to TRBD2. The V gene's germline CDR1 is KGHSH and CDR2 LQKENI. This CDR3 is built from 15 residues. The J segment lost 4 bases and the V segment lost 3 bases, leaving 5 bases of the junction unmatched. For the CDR3, the DNA is TGTGCCAGCTCACCCCGGACTAGCGGAGGAGAGACCCAGTACTTC. It yields the protein CASSPRTSGGETQYF.

The DNA of the CDR3 is TGTGCCCTACAGGACAATAATTCACCCCTCCACTTT. Protein product: CALQDNNSPLHF. The rearrangement joins TRBV30 to TRBJ1-6; D is perhaps TRBD1 (5 bases). This CDR3 spans 12 amino acids. Deletions cut 8 bases from V and 5 bases from J, with 10 bases between. Per the germline V gene, CDR1 is GTSNPN and CDR2 is SVGIG (reference sequence).

This chain connects TRBV30 to TRBJ1-1; tentatively, D is TRBD1 (6 bases). Trimming cost V 4 bases and J 0 bases, with 12 bases left between them. The germline V gene has CDR1 GTSNPN and CDR2 SVGIG (reference sequence). The CDR3 totals 14 residues. The CDR3 loop reads CAWNQGLMNTEAFF. The CDR3, as DNA: TGTGCCTGGAATCAGGGGCTTATGAACACTGAAGCTTTCTTT.

DNA for the CDR3: TGTGCCAGCAGTTCGGCGGGAGGGGACTACAATGAGCAGTTCTTC. Translation: CASSSAGGDYNEQFF. The chain carries TRBV6-4 and TRBJ2-1; 9 bases agree with TRBD2. Per the germline V gene, CDR1 is MRHNA and CDR2 is SNTAGT. Trimming took 5 bases from V and 3 from J; bases not matched to a gene: 5. This CDR3 has 15 residues.

This chain connects TRBV15 to TRBJ2-7, with a weak D call TRBD1 (5 bases). Trimming left V 0 bases short and J 0 bases short, with 12 bases between. The germline CDR1 and CDR2 sequences are LNHNV and YYDKDF (reference sequence). This CDR3 is 16 amino acids long. The CDR3 sequence is CATSRDGTGSSYEQYF. CDR3 sequence (DNA): TGTGCCACCAGCAGAGATGGTACAGGTAGCTCCTACGAGCAGTACTTC.

The sample holds one count of this clone. CDR3 DNA sequence: TGTGCCAGCAGCCAAGATACAAGACTCTATGGCTACACCTTC. This codes for CASSQDTRLYGYTF. The chain employs TRBV4-2 and TRBJ1-2; D is uncertain. CDR3 size: 14 residues. V lost 0 bases and J lost 4, with 9 bases in between. CDR1 and CDR2 (germline): LGHNA, YNFKEQ.

The genes are TRBV11-1 and TRBJ1-2, with D possibly TRBD1 on 5 matching bases. CDR1 and CDR2 from the germline V gene are SGHAT and FQDESV (reference sequence). This CDR3 contains 13 residues. Trimming stripped 5 bases from V and 2 bases from J, with 9 bases between. In nucleotides, the CDR3 is TGTGCCAGCAGCCCGGACAAGAACTATGGCTACACCTTC. Translating it yields CASSPDKNYGYTF.

The genes are TRBV7-3 and TRBJ2-7; TRBD1 matches 12 bases. Trimming took 5 bases from V and 6 from J; bases not matched to a gene: 5. Per the germline V gene, CDR1 is SGHTA and CDR2 is FQGTGA. The CDR3 is 14 amino acids. Here the CDR3 reads CASSRGQGATEQYF. The CDR3 DNA is TGTGCCAGCAGCCGGGGACAGGGGGCGACCGAGCAGTACTTC.

The chain is built from TRBV6-2 or TRBV6-3 and TRBJ2-1; D unclear. CDR3 length: 14 amino acids. V was trimmed by 4 bases and J by 1 base, leaving 8 bases between them. CDR1 is MNHEY and CDR2 is SVGEGT in the germline V gene. The CDR3: CASSSPVSYNEQFF. CDR3 in DNA: TGTGCCAGCAGTTCCCCCGTTTCCTACAATGAGCAGTTCTTC.

Only a few counts were recorded for this clone. This chain joins TRBV5-1 and TRBJ1-5, with a tentative D call TRBD1 (6 bases). V lost 4 bases, J lost 3 bases, and 11 bases lay in between. The V gene's germline CDR1 is SGHRS and CDR2 YFSETQ. The CDR3 is made up of 14 amino acids. The CDR3 spells CASSQGQPNQPQHF. CDR3 DNA sequence: TGCGCCAGCAGCCAAGGACAGCCCAATCAGCCCCAGCATTTT.